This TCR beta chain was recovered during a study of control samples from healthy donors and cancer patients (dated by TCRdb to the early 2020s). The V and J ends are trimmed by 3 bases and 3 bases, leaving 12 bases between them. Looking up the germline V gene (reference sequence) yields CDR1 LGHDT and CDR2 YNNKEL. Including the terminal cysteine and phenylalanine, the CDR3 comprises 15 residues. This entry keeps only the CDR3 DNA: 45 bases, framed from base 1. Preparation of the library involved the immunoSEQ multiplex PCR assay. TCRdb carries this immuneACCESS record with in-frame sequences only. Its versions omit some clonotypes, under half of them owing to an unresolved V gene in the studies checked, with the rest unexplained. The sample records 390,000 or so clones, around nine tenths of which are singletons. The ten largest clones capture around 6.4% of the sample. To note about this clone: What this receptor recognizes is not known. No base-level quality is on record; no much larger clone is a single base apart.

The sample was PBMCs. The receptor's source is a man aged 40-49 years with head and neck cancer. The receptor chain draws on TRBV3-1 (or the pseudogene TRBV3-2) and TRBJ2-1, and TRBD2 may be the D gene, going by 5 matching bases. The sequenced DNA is TGTGCCAGCAGCCACTTACTCCGGGACTACAATGAGCAGTTCTTC. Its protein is CASSHLLRDYNEQFF.